This T cell receptor beta chain was profiled in a study of blood T cell repertoires in COVID-19. Study as a whole: Samples of COVID-19 (acute and convalescent) were obtained from the United States, Italy and Spain. PBMCs, B-cell-depleted T cells, or T cells provided the cDNA or gDNA that made up the material.

As handled by the study authors: Nucleated cell number was recorded as an estimate derived from reference gene primer amplification. Here immunoSEQ multiplex PCR was the method, and the copy in TCRdb shows in-frame clones only, minus some. D and trimming were read from the DNA, whereas the V and J calls and clone size are those reported in that table. The table records around 200,000 clones, roughly four fifths of them present only once. A few counts support this clone. The sequencing sample was made of peripheral blood. This TCR came from a woman in her thirties or forties with acute or convalescent COVID-19.

The CDR3 loop is CASRRGAAYSYEQYF. DNA for the CDR3: TGTGCCAGCAGGCGGGGGGCAGCCTACTCCTACGAGCAGTACTTC. The chain recombines TRBV27 with TRBJ2-7, with 8 bases that match TRBD2. The CDR3 totals 15 residues. V gave up 6 bases and J gave up 0 bases; unmatched junction bases: 7. CDR1 and CDR2 from the germline V gene are MNHEY and SMNVEV (reference sequence).